Following are 27 T cell receptor beta chains from one sample sequenced in a study of cytomegalovirus exposure and HLA in healthy donors. With 60 Vbeta and 13 Jbeta primers, the PCR was carried out. Using immunoSEQ multiplex PCR, the repertoire was profiled, and TCRdb retains in-frame clones only, with some absent. The top ten hold approximately 9.2% of the sample, which has 85,000 to 100,000 clones, more than 65% seen once. The specimen was PBMCs. Source of these receptors: a human donor in good health.

The sample holds one count of this clone. Other DNA sequences in this specimen translate into the identical CDR3. The chain is built from TRBV5-1 and TRBJ2-3, with 9 bases aligning to TRBD1. Germline V gene lookup returns CDR1 SGHRS and CDR2 YFSETQ. CDR3 size: 14 residues. J was trimmed by 2 bases and V by 5 bases; bases with no gene match: 3. CDR3 sequence: CASRDRGSTDTQYF. CDR3 nucleotides: TGCGCCAGCAGGGACAGGGGCTCCACAGATACGCAGTATTTT.

In DNA form, the CDR3 reads TGTGCCAGCAGCTTATTCCGTGATGGCTACACCTTC. Protein product: CASSLFRDGYTF. The chain carries TRBV11-2 and TRBJ1-2; no clear D gene. V lost 2 bases, J lost 6 bases, and 7 bases lay in between. CDR3 size: 12 residues. Germline CDR1 SGHAT, CDR2 FQNNGV.

Here the CDR3 reads CAIRGDAGMAFF. The CDR3 DNA reads as TGTGCCATCAGAGGAGACGCCGGGATGGCTTTCTTT. The chain employs TRBV10-3 and TRBJ1-1; D call uncertain. The CDR3 has 12 residues. V was trimmed by 6 bases and J by 11 bases, leaving 16 bases between them. Germline values: CDR1 ENHRY, CDR2 SYGVKD.

This chain links TRBV5-4 with TRBJ2-3; D remains unclear. Trimming shortened V by 0 bases and J by 3 bases, and 5 bases separated the two germline ends. Germline V lookup: CDR1 SGHNT, CDR2 YYREEE (reference sequence). The CDR3 sequence is 13 residues long. The DNA for the CDR3 is TGTGCCAGCAGCTTGGTCGGGACAGATACGCAGTATTTT. Translated, it gives CASSLVGTDTQYF.

This clone was detected only a few times. J is TRBJ2-7 and V is TRBV7-6; weak D call: TRBD2 (6 bases). CDR1 and CDR2 (germline): SGHVS, FNYEAQ. The CDR3 length is 14 residues. V lost 1 base and J lost 0, with 7 bases in between. CDR3 sequence (DNA): TGTGCCAGCAGCTTAGACGGGAGCTCCTACGAGCAGTACTTC. Its translation is CASSLDGSSYEQYF.

This clone was counted a few times. V usage is TRBV4-1 and J usage is TRBJ1-3; 7 bases match TRBD1. J gave up 0 bases and V 0 bases, and 5 bases lay outside the gene matches. This CDR3 is built from 17 residues. Germline V lookup: CDR1 MGHRA, CDR2 YSYEKL. The CDR3 region has the DNA TGCGCCAGCAGCCAAGATAGGACAGGCGGCTCTGGAAACACCATATATTTT. Amino acid sequence: CASSQDRTGGSGNTIYF.

The chain joins TRBV7-9 to TRBJ2-7, with D possibly TRBD2 on 6 matching bases. The CDR3 spans 14 residues. The V gene's germline CDR1 is SEHNR and CDR2 FQNEAQ (reference sequence). V gave up 5 bases and J gave up 5 bases, with 16 bases separating them. CDR3 region: CASSPHWDFDEQYF. DNA for the CDR3: TGTGCCAGCAGCCCCCATTGGGACTTTGACGAGCAGTACTTC.

The J gene is TRBJ1-1, the V gene TRBV29-1; a possible D gene is TRBD1 (5 bases). Germline V gene lookup returns CDR1 SQVTM and CDR2 ANQGSEA. The CDR3 contains 15 residues. V was clipped by 5 bases and J by 1 base, with 17 bases between them. The CDR3 DNA follows: TGCAGCGTTTATCCTCCGGACAAGGAGAACACTGAAGCTTTCTTT. It translates to CSVYPPDKENTEAFF.

V gene TRBV6-1 combines with J gene TRBJ2-5; weak D call: TRBD1 (6 bases). The CDR3 covers 14 residues. The V and J ends lost 2 bases and 1 base respectively, with 8 bases between them. CDR1 and CDR2 (germline): MNHNS, SASEGT. CDR3 amino acids: CASSEFRGQETQYF. CDR3 coding DNA: TGTGCCAGCAGTGAATTCAGGGGCCAAGAGACCCAGTACTTC.

The chain uses TRBV19 and TRBJ1-2; perhaps TRBD1 as D (5 bases). Germline CDR1 LNHDA, CDR2 SQIVND (reference sequence). CDR3 length equals 14 residues. V was pared by 5 bases and J by 7 bases, with 17 bases between. CDR3 nucleotide sequence: TGTGCCAGTAGTCGCAGGGCACCCCCAGGTGGCTACACCTTC. This sequence encodes CASSRRAPPGGYTF.

J is TRBJ2-1 and V is TRBV6-5; weak D call: TRBD1 (6 bases). The CDR3 totals 16 residues. CDR1 is MNHEY and CDR2 is SVGAGI in the germline V gene. The V end lost 2 bases, the J end lost 4 bases, and 15 bases lay between the germline ends. CDR3 loop: CASSYGGGVAYNEQFF. The CDR3 DNA sequence: TGTGCCAGCAGTTACGGGGGCGGTGTGGCGTACAATGAGCAGTTCTTC.

The rearrangement joins TRBV5-1 to TRBJ2-7, with TRBD2 matching 13 bases. Germline CDR1 SGHRS, CDR2 YFSETQ. The CDR3 runs 15 residues. Trimming took 3 bases from V and 7 from J; bases not matched to a gene: 7. CDR3 DNA sequence: TGCGCCAGCAGCTCGGGACTAGCGGGGCCGGGAGAGCAGTACTTC. This gives the protein CASSSGLAGPGEQYF. Based on the CDR3 plus reference TRBV5-1 and TRBJ2-7, the full variable domain is KAGVTQTPRYLIKTRGQQVTLSCSPISGHRSVSWYQQTPGQGLQFLFEYFSETQRNKGNFPGRFSGRQFSNSRSEMNVSTLELGDSALYLCASSSGLAGPGEQYFGPGTRLTVT.

The rearrangement links TRBV7-8 to TRBJ1-2; TRBD1 agrees at 9 bases. The CDR3 covers 15 residues. Germline V gene sequence: CDR1 SGHVS, CDR2 FQNEAQ. V gave up 5 bases and J gave up 4 bases; unmatched junction bases: 8. The CDR3 bases are TGTGCCAGCAGCCTCCGGGACAGGGCATCCTATGGCTACACCTTC. Its translation: CASSLRDRASYGYTF.

The CDR3 spells CAIRDRENQPQHF. CDR3 nucleotide sequence: TGTGCCATCAGAGACAGGGAGAATCAGCCCCAGCATTTT. The V gene is TRBV10-3, the J gene TRBJ1-5; 7 positions match TRBD1. The junction had 3 bases not matched to a gene; V was cut back by 6 bases and J by 4 bases. This CDR3 contains 13 residues. Germline lookup yields CDR1 ENHRY and CDR2 SYGVKD.

J is TRBJ1-1 and V is TRBV29-1; D not resolved. Trimming removed 2 bases at V and 4 bases at J, with 2 bases between. CDR3 size: 10 residues. The germline V gene has CDR1 SQVTM and CDR2 ANQGSEA. CDR3 nucleotide sequence: TGCAGCGTTGAACTCACTGAAGCTTTCTTT. Protein: CSVELTEAFF. Full variable domain (rest looked up from reference TRBV29-1 and TRBJ1-1): SAVISQKPSRDICQRGTSLTIQCQVDSQVTMMFWYRQQPGQSLTLIATANQGSEATYESGFVIDKFPISRPNLTFSTLTVSNMSPEDSSIYLCSVELTEAFFGQGTRLTVV.

V and J are TRBV29-1 and TRBJ1-4, with D unclear. The CDR3 extends over 12 amino acids. V was cut by 4 bases and J by 2 bases, with 5 bases left in between. CDR1 and CDR2 from the germline V gene are SQVTM and ANQGSEA. DNA for the CDR3: TGCAGCGTTGGCCAGACTAATGAAAAACTGTTTTTT. Translating it yields CSVGQTNEKLFF.

Comments on this clone: The germline gene is not matched at one end of the junction; a read error may be the cause. This chain connects TRBV19 to TRBJ1-5, with TRBD1 identical over 7 bases. CDR1 LNHDA and CDR2 SQIVND come from the germline V gene (reference sequence). This CDR3 spans 15 amino acids. The CDR3 is CRWVPQGISNQPQHF. DNA for the CDR3: TGCCGCTGGGTCCCACAGGGGATCAGCAATCAGCCCCAGCATTTT.

V usage is TRBV5-1 and J usage is TRBJ2-1; TRBD2 matches at 8 bases. CDR1 and CDR2 from the germline V gene are SGHRS and YFSETQ. The CDR3 has 15 residues. V was pared by 5 bases and J by 6 bases, with 10 bases of the junction left unmatched. In nucleotides, the CDR3 is TGCGCCAGCAGTTATTCGGGGGGGTCTCTCAATGAGCAGTTCTTC. It yields the protein CASSYSGGSLNEQFF.

The V gene is TRBV6-1, the J gene TRBJ2-3; 9 bases match TRBD2. This CDR3 spans 15 amino acids. J lost 4 bases, V lost 2 bases, and 4 bases had no gene match. Germline CDR1 is MNHNS and CDR2 is SASEGT. CDR3 sequence (DNA): TGTGCCAGCAGTGAATTAGCGGGAGTGGCAGATACGCAGTATTTT. It yields the protein CASSELAGVADTQYF.

The chain links TRBV6-5 to TRBJ1-3; TRBD1 is a possible D gene (6 bases). V lost 4 bases, J lost 2 bases, and 12 bases lay in between. The V gene's germline CDR1 is MNHEY and CDR2 SVGAGI. This CDR3 spans 15 amino acids. As DNA, the CDR3 is TGTGCCAGCAGTTCCCAGGGGTTGACTGGAAACACCATATATTTT. It translates to CASSSQGLTGNTIYF.

The genes are TRBV6-5 and TRBJ2-7; 8 bases match TRBD2. Germline V lookup: CDR1 MNHEY, CDR2 SVGAGI. CDR3 length: 15 residues. V lost 5 bases, J lost 5 bases, and 11 bases stayed unmatched. The CDR3 protein is CASSLRGGARNEQYF. The CDR3 coding sequence is TGTGCCAGCAGTCTCCGGGGGGGGGCTCGCAACGAGCAGTACTTC.

J is TRBJ2-1 and V is TRBV29-1; weak D call: TRBD1 (6 bases). From germline, CDR1 is SQVTM and CDR2 ANQGSEA. The CDR3 consists of 13 residues. Between the trimmed V and J ends, which lost 4 bases and 8 bases, there was a span of 15 bases. The CDR3 is CSVGQGFWDEQFF. The DNA for the CDR3 is TGCAGCGTTGGGCAGGGGTTCTGGGATGAGCAGTTCTTC.

This clone occurred a few times. The chain has TRBV19 and TRBJ2-5; unclear D gene. The tail of the sequence fits TRBJ2-7 better, so the J call may be wrong. This CDR3 comprises 13 residues. Per germline, CDR1 LNHDA and CDR2 SQIVND (reference sequence). CDR3 residues: CATKETYSYEQYF. CDR3 DNA sequence: TGTGCTACGAAAGAAACTTACTCCTACGAGCAGTACTTC.

The genes are TRBV11-2 and TRBJ1-4, with D perhaps matching TRBD1 (5 bases). The CDR3 consists of 16 residues. The V end lost 3 bases, the J end lost 0 bases, and 11 bases lay between the germline ends. The germline CDR1 and CDR2 sequences are SGHAT and FQNNGV. The CDR3 here is CASSFLQGSTNEKLFF. The CDR3 DNA is TGTGCCAGCAGCTTCCTGCAGGGTTCAACTAATGAAAAACTGTTTTTT.

The sample holds a few counts of this clone. The chain employs TRBV10-2 and TRBJ1-5; TRBD1 might be the D (5 bases). CDR1 is WSHSY and CDR2 is SAAADI in the germline V gene. Trimming cost V 2 bases and J 6 bases, with 14 bases left between them. The length of the CDR3 is 15 residues. CDR3 residues: CASSEAGTAGQPQHF. In nucleotides, the CDR3 is TGCGCCAGCAGTGAGGCGGGGACCGCGGGTCAGCCCCAGCATTTT.

The V and J genes are TRBV7-9 and TRBJ2-5; D uncertain. Germline V gives CDR1 SEHNR, CDR2 FQNEAQ (reference sequence). V lost 0 bases, J lost 9 bases, and 8 bases lay in between. This CDR3 spans 12 amino acids. CDR3 amino acids: CASSLAEVAQYF. The CDR3, as DNA: TGTGCCAGCAGCTTAGCCGAGGTAGCCCAGTACTTC.

This chain links TRBV19 with TRBJ1-5; D is possibly TRBD1 (5 bases). The CDR3 loop spans 19 amino acids. V dropped 5 bases and J dropped 0 bases, with 23 bases sitting between them. CDR1 and CDR2 (germline): LNHDA, SQIVND (reference sequence). CDR3 in amino acids: CASSPRFSPGGYSNQPQHF. Written as DNA, the CDR3 is TGTGCCAGTAGTCCGCGATTCAGTCCCGGGGGATATAGCAATCAGCCCCAGCATTTT.